One TCR beta chain is described in this entry. The antigen is undetermined. Sequencing used immunoSEQ multiplex PCR; TCRdb keeps in-frame clones, though not all of them. The data contain 100,000 or so clones, around nine tenths of them seen just once; the ten biggest clones take up about 18%. The source of the sample is a study of identifying expanded T cells in peripheral blood. Germline-derived CDR1 and CDR2 are MNHEY and SMNVEV (reference sequence). This CDR3 has 19 amino acids. After removal of 0 bases from V and 9 bases from J, the junction contained 14 bases not matched to a gene. Study-wide results and caveats: Roughly two-week clone count variance significantly increased as total template count grew.

V is TRBV27 and J is TRBJ2-3; 14 bases agree with TRBD2. The sequenced sample was blood. This receptor was identified in a person between 18 and 70 years old in good health. The CDR3 here is CASSLSNRGLAGVRVTQYF. DNA of the CDR3: TGTGCCAGCAGTTTATCGAACCGGGGACTAGCGGGGGTGAGGGTGACGCAGTATTTT.